This TCR beta chain was retrieved from a study of blood T cell repertoires in COVID-19. This clone has more than one count but fewer than ten. Participant ages covered roughly 18 to 89 years across around 25 US areas. Cohort 3 donors counted as recovered after two negative PCRs, clearance, or resolved symptoms. The V and J ends lost 5 bases and 4 bases, in that order; junction bases with no gene match: 14. This CDR3 comprises 18 residues. The V gene's germline CDR1 is SEHNR and CDR2 FQNEAQ (reference sequence). Authors' analysis steps: Researchers report that nucleated cell counts were estimated from reference gene primer amplification. Here immunoSEQ multiplex PCR was the method, and the copy in TCRdb shows in-frame clones only, minus some. That table is the source of V, J and clone size, and D and trimming were worked out from the DNA. The data contain 400,000 to 450,000 clones, 75% to 90% of them singletons.

Input material: PBMCs or T cells enriched from blood (not recorded which). The chain carries TRBV7-9 and TRBJ2-2; 9 positions agree with TRBD2. The sequence was collected from a man aged 25 to 40 who had recovered from COVID-19. Here the CDR3 DNA reads TGTGCCAGCAGCCGGGTCAGCGGGAGGCCATCGAGCACCGGGGAGCTGTTTTTT. Protein: CASSRVSGRPSSTGELFF.